Listed below are T cell receptor beta chains from one sample, sequenced in a study of blood T cell repertoires in COVID-19. This table comes from immunoSEQ multiplex PCR, and its TCRdb copy is limited to in-frame clones, with some not included. The table shows some 150,000 clones, with around 84% occurring only once. What was sequenced was peripheral blood. The source is a human donor with acute or convalescent COVID-19. The donor label of this sample is uncertain. Each CDR3 is given with its conserved first and last residue. The D gene is left open where the match is weak. A row's size may be missing; if present it is once, few, many or a size class.

>TRBJ1-5|.|TRBV27|.
CASSFRGQFSNQPQHF
TGTGCCAGCAGTTTCCGAGGACAGTTTAGCAATCAGCCCCAGCATTTT
>TRBJ1-4|.|TRBV7-9|TRBD1
CASSLTGQGNEKLFF
TGTGCCAGCAGCTTAACGGGACAGGGGAATGAAAAACTGTTTTTT
>TRBJ2-2|.|TRBV5-4|.
CASSLGGPANTGELFF
TGTGCCAGCAGCCTCGGTGGTCCCGCGAACACCGGGGAGCTGTTTTTT
>TRBJ1-1|.|TRBV5-1|.
CASSLEGTEAFF
TGCGCCAGCAGCTTAGAGGGAACTGAAGCTTTCTTT
>TRBJ1-5|.|TRBV12-3/TRBV12-4|.
CASSLQGNQPQHF
TGTGCCAGCAGTTTACAGGGCAATCAGCCCCAGCATTTT
>TRBJ2-1|.|TRBV4-3|.
CASSQVLAPPHEQFF
TGCGCCAGCAGCCAAGTCTTGGCACCGCCCCATGAGCAGTTCTTC
>TRBJ2-6|once|TRBV19|TRBD1
CASDRDPSGANVLTF
TGTGCCAGTGACAGGGACCCTTCTGGGGCCAACGTCCTGACTTTC
>TRBJ2-7|.|TRBV18|.
CASSALDGTYEQYF
TGTGCCAGCTCCGCTCTGGACGGGACCTACGAGCAGTACTTC
>TRBJ1-2|.|TRBV4-1|.
CASSQATGDFYGYTF
TGCGCCAGCAGCCAGGCTACAGGTGACTTCTATGGCTACACCTTC
>TRBJ1-2|.|TRBV6-1|.
CASSEGDYGYTF
TGTGCCAGCAGTGAAGGCGACTATGGCTACACCTTC
>TRBJ2-2|.|TRBV2|TRBD1
CASSNRGNTGELFF
TGTGCCAGCAGTAACAGGGGAAACACCGGGGAGCTGTTTTTT
>TRBJ2-5|.|TRBV2|.
CASSVQGQETQYF
TGTGCCAGCAGTGTGCAGGGGCAAGAGACCCAGTACTTC
>TRBJ2-3|.|TRBV24-1|.
CATSDNPGGADTQYF
TGTGCCACCAGTGATAACCCCGGAGGGGCAGATACGCAGTATTTT
>TRBJ1-6|.|TRBV30|TRBD1
CARGTGYNSPLHF
TGTGCCCGGGGGACAGGTTATAATTCACCCCTCCACTTT
>TRBJ1-2|.|TRBV7-2|TRBD1
CASSLVGTGTNYGYTF
TGTGCCAGCAGCTTAGTTGGGACAGGGACTAACTATGGCTACACCTTC
>TRBJ1-4|.|TRBV7-9|.
CASSPDTGDNEKLFF
TGTGCCAGCAGCCCCGACACGGGAGATAATGAAAAACTGTTTTTT
>TRBJ1-1|.|TRBV5-6|TRBD1
CASSWAGGMAFF
TGTGCCAGCAGCTGGGCAGGGGGCATGGCTTTCTTT
>TRBJ1-6|.|TRBV5-4|.
CASSFLQDSPLHF
TGTGCCAGCAGCTTCCTCCAGGATTCACCCCTCCACTTT
>TRBJ1-4|.|TRBV27|.
CASSPWAENEKLFF
TGTGCCAGCAGTCCTTGGGCCGAAAATGAAAAACTGTTTTTT
>TRBJ1-4|.|TRBV7-9|.
CASSPGTTQEEKLFF
TGTGCCAGCAGCCCCGGGACAACTCAAGAGGAAAAACTGTTTTTT
>TRBJ2-3|.|TRBV28|TRBD2
CASSSGGILTDTQYF
TGTGCCAGCAGTTCCGGGGGGATCCTCACAGATACGCAGTATTTT
>TRBJ1-2|few|TRBV30|TRBD1
CAWRDRGSYGYTF
TGTGCCTGGAGGGACAGGGGGAGCTATGGCTACACCTTC
>TRBJ2-2|.|TRBV19|.
CASSRDTLNTGELFF
TGTGCCAGTAGTCGGGACACGTTGAACACCGGGGAGCTGTTTTTT
>TRBJ2-3|.|TRBV28|.
CASSSGWINTDTQYF
TGTGCCAGCAGTTCAGGCTGGATAAACACAGATACGCAGTATTTT
>TRBJ2-1|.|TRBV7-9|TRBD1
CASSPDRELDEQFF
TGTGCCAGCAGCCCGGACAGGGAGTTGGATGAGCAGTTCTTC
>TRBJ2-7|.|TRBV5-4|TRBD1
CASSLVTGVPYEQYF
TGTGCCAGCAGCTTGGTAACAGGGGTCCCCTACGAGCAGTACTTC
>TRBJ2-1|.|TRBV24-1|TRBD2
CATSADPGLAGPSYNEQFF
TGTGCCACCAGTGCCGATCCGGGACTAGCGGGTCCCTCCTACAATGAGCAGTTCTTC
>TRBJ2-1|once|TRBV4-1|.
CASSQTPVSEQFF
TGCGCCAGCAGCCAAACGCCTGTCAGTGAGCAGTTCTTC
>TRBJ2-5|.|TRBV2|TRBD2
CASSDRASGGPIGTQYF
TGTGCCAGCAGTGATAGGGCTAGCGGGGGACCCATAGGGACCCAGTACTTC
>TRBJ1-2|.|TRBV3-1/TRBV3-2|TRBD1
CASSQDLGTGSFYGYTF
TGTGCCAGCAGCCAAGACTTAGGGACAGGGTCATTCTATGGCTACACCTTC
>TRBJ1-2|.|TRBV11-1|.
CASSLGGRTGYTF
TGTGCCAGCAGCTTAGGAGGGAGGACCGGCTACACCTTC
>TRBJ1-4|.|TRBV10-3|TRBD1
CAISDLGTGGAEEKLFF
TGTGCCATCAGTGATCTCGGGACAGGGGGCGCAGAGGAAAAACTGTTTTTT
>TRBJ2-3|.|TRBV23-1|TRBD1
CATSPRQGGWTDTQYF
TGCGCCACGAGCCCCCGACAGGGGGGTTGGACAGATACGCAGTATTTT
>TRBJ2-7|.|TRBV5-1|.
CASSFGQGKDEQYF
TGCGCCAGCAGCTTTGGGCAGGGGAAAGACGAGCAGTACTTC
>TRBJ1-3|once|TRBV7-9|.
CASSLGGGSGNTIYF
TGTGCCAGCAGCTTAGGCGGAGGCTCTGGAAACACCATATATTTT
>TRBJ1-5|.|TRBV10-2|.
CASREGGGSQPQHF
TGCGCCAGCAGGGAGGGGGGGGGCAGTCAGCCCCAGCATTTT
>TRBJ2-7|.|TRBV18|TRBD2
CASSPPLADSYEQYF
TGTGCCAGCTCACCACCTCTAGCGGACTCCTACGAGCAGTACTTC